What follows are 19 T cell receptor beta chains derived from one specimen sequenced in a study of T-cell reconstitution after alpha-beta-depleted transplantation in children. The TCRbeta library was prepared with unique molecular identifiers. TCRdb re-analysed the PCR reads in MiXCR, keeping a single row per CDR3 protein. The repertoire holds about 22,000 distinct CDR3 sequences, with about 11% as singletons. The material was PBMCs from the stem cell graft donor, obtained from the stem cell graft. The origin of the receptors is a human donor who donated a stem cell graft to a child with chronic granulomatous disease.

This clonotype was seen ten or more times. V gene TRBV3-1 combines with J gene TRBJ1-1; 8 positions agree with TRBD1. The germline gives CDR1 LGHDT, CDR2 YNNKEL (reference sequence). CDR3 length equals 19 residues. J gave up 4 bases and V 6 bases, and 22 bases lay outside the gene matches. CDR3 region: CASSLASLRTGPGVTEAFF. CDR3 sequence (DNA): TGTGCCAGCAGTCTCGCTTCACTCCGGACAGGGCCGGGCGTCACTGAAGCTTTCTTT.

This clonotype was seen only once. A much larger clone is a single base away; this may be a read error. The chain carries TRBV20-1 and TRBJ2-7; D is unresolved. There are 11 residues in the CDR3. Germline CDR1 reads DFQATT; CDR2 reads SNEGSKA (reference sequence). CDR3 in DNA: TGCAGTGCTAGAGGACCGCACGAGCACTACTTC. Amino acid sequence: CSARGPHEHYF.

The V and J genes are TRBV7-7 and TRBJ2-3; 8 bases map to TRBD1. The CDR3 sequence is 17 residues long. With 1 base clipped from V and 3 bases from J, the junction kept 9 bases outside the gene matches. Germline V gene lookup returns CDR1 SSHAT and CDR2 FNYEAQ (reference sequence). CDR3 region: CASSLGPGGAVTDTQYF. The CDR3 DNA follows: TGTGCCAGCAGCTTAGGGCCAGGGGGCGCCGTGACAGATACGCAGTATTTT. Full variable domain (rest looked up from reference TRBV7-7 and TRBJ2-3): GAGVSQSPRYKVTKRGQDVTLRCDPISSHATLYWYQQALGQGPEFLTYFNYEAQPDKSGLPSDRFSAERPEGSISTLTIQRTEQRDSAMYRCASSLGPGGAVTDTQYFGPGTRLTVL.

Judged by abundance, this clonotype is large. The CDR3 sequence: CSASDRAPYEQYF. The CDR3, as DNA: TGCAGTGCTTCGGACAGGGCTCCCTACGAGCAGTACTTC. The chain uses TRBV20-1 and TRBJ2-7, with 8 bases aligning to TRBD1. This CDR3 has 13 residues. Per the germline V gene, CDR1 is DFQATT and CDR2 is SNEGSKA (reference sequence). Unmatched junction bases numbered 5, after V lost 5 bases and J lost 2 bases.

The chain has TRBV12-3 or TRBV12-4 and TRBJ2-7, with 11 bases aligning to TRBD2. After removal of 6 bases from V and 2 bases from J, the junction contained 3 bases not matched to a gene. The CDR3 is made up of 14 amino acids. CDR3 sequence reads: CASRKTSGAYEQYF. CDR3 DNA: TGTGCCAGCAGGAAGACTAGCGGGGCCTACGAGCAGTACTTC.

The sample holds many counts of this clonotype. This chain connects TRBV20-1 to TRBJ1-1; no firm D call. CDR1 is DFQATT and CDR2 is SNEGSKA in the germline V gene (reference sequence). Deletions cut 2 bases from V and 6 bases from J, with 4 bases between. This CDR3 has 10 residues. The CDR3 region has the DNA TGCAGTGCTAGAACCGCTGAAGCTTTCTTT. Residues: CSARTAEAFF.

This clonotype was seen repeatedly, ten times or more. V usage is TRBV27 and J usage is TRBJ2-2, with unresolved D. The germline V gene encodes CDR1 MNHEY and CDR2 SMNVEV (reference sequence). V was cut by 0 bases and J by 1 base, with 6 bases left in between. The CDR3 is made up of 15 amino acids. The CDR3 region has the DNA TGTGCCAGCAGTTTATCGTGGGTGAACACCGGGGAGCTGTTTTTT. Translating gives CASSLSWVNTGELFF.

This clonotype was observed many times. The chain has TRBV5-1 and TRBJ1-2; a possible D gene is TRBD1 (5 bases). V gave up 7 bases and J gave up 4 bases, with 17 bases separating them. The CDR3 extends over 14 amino acids. Germline-derived CDR1 and CDR2 are SGHRS and YFSETQ. The CDR3 DNA reads as TGCGCCAGCGCCTCTCCGGGGGGAGCCTATGGCTACACCTTC. Encoded protein: CASASPGGAYGYTF. The full variable domain, rest sourced from reference TRBV5-1 and TRBJ1-2, is KAGVTQTPRYLIKTRGQQVTLSCSPISGHRSVSWYQQTPGQGLQFLFEYFSETQRNKGNFPGRFSGRQFSNSRSEMNVSTLELGDSALYLCASASPGGAYGYTFGSGTRLTVV.

This clonotype was seen at least ten times. The chain recombines TRBV3-1 with TRBJ2-7; 9 bases agree with TRBD1. Germline CDR1 is LGHDT and CDR2 is YNNKEL (reference sequence). V shed 0 bases and J 2 bases; nucleotides not matched to a gene: 5. CDR3 length: 16 residues. CDR3 in amino acids: CASSQDVGQGPYEQYF. The CDR3 nucleotides are TGTGCCAGCAGCCAAGATGTGGGACAGGGTCCCTACGAGCAGTACTTC.

This clonotype has a count of ten or more. The chain uses TRBV7-2 and TRBJ2-7; 8 positions agree with TRBD1. The CDR3 totals 14 residues. V lost 6 bases and J lost 6; bases outside the gene matches: 10. CDR1 is SGHTA, CDR2 FQGNSA, per germline. CDR3 sequence: CASSIDRGKAEQYF. The CDR3 DNA reads TGTGCCAGCAGTATCGACAGGGGTAAGGCCGAGCAGTACTTC.

This clonotype appeared many times. This chain joins TRBV20-1 and TRBJ2-7; D may correspond to TRBD1 or TRBD2 (5 bases each). Germline lookup yields CDR1 DFQATT and CDR2 SNEGSKA (reference sequence). Trimming cost V 0 bases and J 4 bases, with 16 bases left between them. This CDR3 contains 15 residues. CDR3 bases: TGCAGTGCTAGAGATAGAGGGGAACTGGGGTACGAGCAGTACTTC. Protein product: CSARDRGELGYEQYF.

This clonotype has at least ten counts. The chain recombines TRBV6-5 with TRBJ2-2, with D perhaps matching TRBD1 or TRBD2 (5 bases each). CDR1 and CDR2 from the germline V gene are MNHEY and SVGAGI. The CDR3 totals 14 residues. V was clipped by 7 bases and J by 1 base, with 10 bases between them. The CDR3 region has the DNA TGTGCCAGCACCCCTGGGGGGAACACCGGGGAGCTGTTTTTT. Its translation is CASTPGGNTGELFF.

Concerning this clonotype: A much larger clone differs by one base, so this may be a read error. This chain connects TRBV19 to TRBJ2-5; D not certain. In germline, CDR1 is LNHDA, CDR2 SQIVND (reference sequence). V was cut by 6 bases and J by 1 base, with 12 bases left in between. The CDR3 has 14 residues. CDR3 DNA: TGTGCCAGTAGCACAATAGGGTTCCAAGAGACCCAGTACTTC. Amino acid sequence: CASSTIGFQETQYF.

This clonotype was seen at least ten times. The chain couples TRBV29-1 to TRBJ2-2; D gene unclear. The CDR3 is made up of 14 amino acids. The ends were cut back, 5 bases at V and 5 bases at J, with 15 bases in the middle. Germline V gene lookup returns CDR1 SQVTM and CDR2 ANQGSEA. The CDR3 reads CSVPHEGFTGELFF. The CDR3 DNA follows: TGCAGCGTTCCGCATGAAGGTTTTACCGGGGAGCTGTTTTTT.

This clonotype was recorded at least ten times. The chain carries TRBV20-1 and TRBJ2-1; TRBD2 matches 12 bases. Per germline, CDR1 DFQATT and CDR2 SNEGSKA (reference sequence). With 2 bases clipped from V and 7 bases from J, the junction kept 6 bases outside the gene matches. The CDR3 spans 15 residues. Here the CDR3 DNA reads TGCAGTGCTAGACTAGCGGGGGGGCCTGGAAATGAGCAGTTCTTC. This sequence encodes CSARLAGGPGNEQFF.

This clonotype is medium-sized within its sample. The rearrangement joins TRBV29-1 to TRBJ2-5, with 9 nucleotides matching TRBD2. V was pared by 4 bases and J by 5 bases, with 5 bases of the junction left unmatched. CDR3 length equals 13 residues. Germline values: CDR1 SQVTM, CDR2 ANQGSEA. CDR3 loop: CSVAGTSTETQYF. DNA for the CDR3: TGCAGCGTTGCCGGGACTAGCACCGAGACCCAGTACTTC.

This clonotype was counted at least ten times. Written as DNA, the CDR3 is TGTGCCAGCAGCGTCCAAGATCTACCCACAGATACGCAGTATTTT. Amino acids: CASSVQDLPTDTQYF. The gene calls are TRBV9 and TRBJ2-3; no reliable D call. CDR3 size: 15 residues. Germline values: CDR1 SGDLS, CDR2 YYNGEE. The V and J ends lost 2 bases and 2 bases respectively, with 12 bases between them.

At least ten counts were recorded for this clonotype. The chain has TRBV29-1 and TRBJ2-2; D gene unclear. CDR1 is SQVTM and CDR2 is ANQGSEA in the germline V gene. Trimming shortened V by 1 base and J by 6 bases, and 0 bases separated the two germline ends. This CDR3 is built from 10 residues. The CDR3 nucleotides are TGCAGCGTTGAAGCCGGGGAGCTGTTTTTT. Its protein is CSVEAGELFF.

This clonotype was detected many times. The CDR3 region has the DNA TGTGCCAGCAGTCCAGACTCGGAAAACATTCAGTACTTC. Residues: CASSPDSENIQYF. The chain is built from TRBV12-3 or TRBV12-4 and TRBJ2-4; D remains ambiguous. Trimming removed 5 bases at V and 5 bases at J, with 10 bases between. The CDR3 has 13 residues.